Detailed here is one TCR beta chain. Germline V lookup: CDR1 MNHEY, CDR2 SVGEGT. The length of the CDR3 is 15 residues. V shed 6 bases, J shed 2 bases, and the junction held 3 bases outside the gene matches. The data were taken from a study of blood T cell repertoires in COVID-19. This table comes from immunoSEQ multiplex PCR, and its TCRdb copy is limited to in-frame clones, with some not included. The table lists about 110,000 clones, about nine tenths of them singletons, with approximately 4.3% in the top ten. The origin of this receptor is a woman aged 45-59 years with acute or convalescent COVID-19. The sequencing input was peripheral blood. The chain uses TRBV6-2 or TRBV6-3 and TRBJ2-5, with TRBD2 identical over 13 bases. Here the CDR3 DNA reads TGTGCCAGCAGCTGGACTAGCGGGGGACAAGAGACCCAGTACTTC. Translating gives CASSWTSGGQETQYF.